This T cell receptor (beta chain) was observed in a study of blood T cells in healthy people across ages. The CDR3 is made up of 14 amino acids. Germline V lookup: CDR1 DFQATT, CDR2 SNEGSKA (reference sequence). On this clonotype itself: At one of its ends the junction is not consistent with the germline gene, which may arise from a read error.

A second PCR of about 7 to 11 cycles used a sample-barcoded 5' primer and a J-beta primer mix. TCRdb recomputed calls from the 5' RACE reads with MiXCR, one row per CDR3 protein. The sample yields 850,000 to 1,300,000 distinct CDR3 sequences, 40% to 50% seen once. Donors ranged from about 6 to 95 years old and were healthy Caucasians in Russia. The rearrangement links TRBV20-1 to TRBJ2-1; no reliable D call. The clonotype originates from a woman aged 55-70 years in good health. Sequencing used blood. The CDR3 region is CSARARFSHNEQFF. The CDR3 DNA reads TGCAGTGCTAGAGCACGCTTCTCCCACAATGAGCAGTTCTTC.